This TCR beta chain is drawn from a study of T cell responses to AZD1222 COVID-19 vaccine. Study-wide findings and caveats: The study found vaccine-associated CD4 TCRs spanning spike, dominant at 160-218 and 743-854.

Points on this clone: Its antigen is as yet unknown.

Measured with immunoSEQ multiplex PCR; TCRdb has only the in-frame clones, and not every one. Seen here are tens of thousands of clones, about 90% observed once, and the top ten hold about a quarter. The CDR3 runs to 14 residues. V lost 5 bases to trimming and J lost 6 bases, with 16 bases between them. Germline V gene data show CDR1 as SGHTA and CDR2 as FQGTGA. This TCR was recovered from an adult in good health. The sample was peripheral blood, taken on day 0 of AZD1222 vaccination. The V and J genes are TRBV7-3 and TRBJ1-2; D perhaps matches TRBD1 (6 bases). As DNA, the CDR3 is TGTGCCAGCAGCCCCTGGGGCAGGGGAGATGGCTACACCTTC. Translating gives CASSPWGRGDGYTF. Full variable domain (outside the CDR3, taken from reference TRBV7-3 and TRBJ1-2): GAGVSQTPSNKVTEKGKYVELRCDPISGHTALYWYRQSLGQGPEFLIYFQGTGAADDSGLPNDRFFAVRPEGSVSTLKIQRTERGDSAVYLCASSPWGRGDGYTFGSGTRLTVV.